These 25 T cell receptor beta chains originate from one sample sequenced in a study of T cells in Graves' hyperthyroidism and ophthalmopathy. RNA transcripts were the template for amplifying TCR beta CDR3 regions. The HTBI primer set drove a first-round RT-PCR of the TCR CDR3. TCRdb reprocessed the multiplex PCR reads with MiXCR, giving one entry per CDR3 protein. The sample contains around 200,000 distinct CDR3 sequences, about 17% of which appear only once. The sample was blood. These receptors were obtained from a woman aged 45-59 years with Graves' hyperthyroidism.

The V and J genes are TRBV18 and TRBJ1-1, with D perhaps TRBD1 (5 bases). The CDR3 consists of 14 residues. Trimming took 3 bases from V and 4 from J, leaving 12 bases between them. Germline lookup yields CDR1 KGHSH and CDR2 LQKENI. CDR3 coding DNA: TGTGCCAGCTCACCCCTCGGGGGTCCCACTGAAGCTTTCTTT. It specifies CASSPLGGPTEAFF.

This clonotype showed up many times. The chain links TRBV7-8 to TRBJ1-2; 11 bases map to TRBD1. J lost 4 bases, V lost 4 bases, and 5 bases had no gene match. CDR1 is SGHVS and CDR2 is FQNEAQ in the germline V gene. This CDR3 spans 15 amino acids. The CDR3 coding sequence is TGTGCCAGCAGCTATACCGGGACAGGGGGCTATGGCTACACCTTC. Translating gives CASSYTGTGGYGYTF.

This clonotype was recorded many times. The chain recombines TRBV28 with TRBJ1-2; D might be TRBD1 (5 bases). Germline V lookup: CDR1 MDHEN, CDR2 SYDVKM. The V and J ends lost 7 bases and 4 bases respectively, with 10 bases between them. The CDR3 covers 12 residues. The CDR3 DNA is TGTGCCAGCAACGGGGGGACCTATGGCTACACCTTC. Protein sequence: CASNGGTYGYTF.

This clonotype showed up many times. The chain is built from TRBV5-1 and TRBJ2-1; 10 nucleotides line up with TRBD1. Trimming at V came to 4 bases and at J to 7 bases, leaving 5 bases not matched to a gene. Per the germline V gene, CDR1 is SGHRS and CDR2 is YFSETQ. The CDR3 runs 14 residues. CDR3: CASSLPGQGNEQFF. The CDR3 DNA follows: TGCGCCAGCAGCCTCCCGGGACAGGGGAATGAGCAGTTCTTC.

This clonotype came up many times. This chain uses TRBV7-3 with TRBJ2-5, with D perhaps matching TRBD1 or TRBD2 (6 bases each). The germline CDR1 and CDR2 sequences are SGHTA and FQGTGA. Trimming removed 5 bases from V and 3 bases from J, with 16 bases in between. The CDR3 consists of 15 residues. The CDR3 nucleotides are TGTGCCAGCAGCCCTAACGGGGGCCGGAAAGAGACCCAGTACTTC. This translates into CASSPNGGRKETQYF.

This clonotype was detected only a few times. Here the CDR3 reads CASSLFGAETQYF. CDR3 in DNA: TGTGCCAGCAGCTTGTTTGGGGCAGAGACCCAGTACTTC. The rearrangement joins TRBV5-8 to TRBJ2-5, with D perhaps matching TRBD1 (5 bases). Germline CDR1 and CDR2: SGHTS and YDEGEE. The CDR3 loop spans 13 amino acids. Between the trimmed V and J ends, which lost 1 base and 4 bases, there was a span of 8 bases.

This clonotype was counted at least ten times. The rearrangement links TRBV5-1 to TRBJ1-6; D gene unclear. Trimming left V 0 bases short and J 9 bases short, with 13 bases between. The germline V gene encodes CDR1 SGHRS and CDR2 YFSETQ. The length of the CDR3 is 15 residues. CDR3 nucleotides: TGCGCCAGCAGCTTGGATGGCAAATCTGTTTCACCCCTCCACTTT. Protein: CASSLDGKSVSPLHF.

This clonotype was counted at least ten times. The chain combines TRBV29-1 with TRBJ2-1; D perhaps matches TRBD2 (5 bases). This CDR3 is 13 amino acids long. The germline V and J ends were trimmed by 4 bases and 0 bases, with 7 bases remaining between them. The V gene's germline CDR1 is SQVTM and CDR2 ANQGSEA. The CDR3 DNA reads as TGCAGCGTTGGAGGGAACTCCTACAATGAGCAGTTCTTC. Its protein product is CSVGGNSYNEQFF.

This clonotype was counted at least ten times. The CDR3 coding sequence is TGTGCCACCAGTAGACAGGGAAGAGGCTACACCTTC. This gives the protein CATSRQGRGYTF. The chain recombines TRBV24-1 with TRBJ1-2; 7 bases align to TRBD1. CDR3 length: 12 residues. Looked up from germline, CDR1 is KGHDR and CDR2 is SFDVKD. Losses at the gene ends were 6 bases for V and 8 bases for J; bases not matched to a gene: 5.

The rearrangement joins TRBV19 to TRBJ1-2; D is uncertain. This CDR3 comprises 14 residues. V was cut by 3 bases and J by 2 bases, with 10 bases left in between. CDR1 LNHDA and CDR2 SQIVND come from the germline V gene (reference sequence). The CDR3 spells CASSMQQQNYGYTF. DNA of the CDR3: TGTGCCAGTAGTATGCAGCAGCAAAACTATGGCTACACCTTC.

This chain's CDR3 is CASSRTGTGSPLHF. The CDR3 nucleotides are TGTGCCAGCAGCCGGACTGGTACCGGTTCACCCCTCCACTTT. The gene calls are TRBV3-1 and TRBJ1-6; D remains unclear. CDR3 length equals 14 residues. Trimming pared 4 bases from V and 9 bases from J, leaving 13 bases between. From germline, CDR1 is LGHDT and CDR2 YNNKEL (reference sequence).

This clonotype was picked up many times. The chain uses TRBV6-2 or TRBV6-3 and TRBJ2-1, with 8 positions matching TRBD1. V gave up 6 bases and J gave up 8 bases; unmatched junction bases: 6. The CDR3 spans 13 residues. The germline gives CDR1 MNHEY, CDR2 SVGEGT. The CDR3 coding sequence is TGTGCCAGCAGGGAGACAGGGGCGGATGAGCAGTTCTTC. As protein: CASRETGADEQFF.

This clonotype was counted many times. CDR3 residues: CASSELNEQYF. CDR3 in DNA: TGTGCCAGCAGTGAATTGAACGAGCAGTACTTC. The rearrangement joins TRBV6-1 to TRBJ2-7; D gene uncertain. CDR1 is MNHNS, CDR2 SASEGT, per germline. V was cut by 2 bases and J by 5 bases, with 4 bases left in between. This CDR3 contains 11 residues.

This chain joins TRBV18 and TRBJ1-6; D unclear. V lost 2 bases and J 5 bases, leaving 7 bases between the germline ends. Germline-derived CDR1 and CDR2 are KGHSH and LQKENI. The CDR3 is made up of 14 amino acids. Here the CDR3 DNA reads TGTGCCAGCTCACCAAGCGGTAATAATTCACCCCTCCACTTT. Translated, it gives CASSPSGNNSPLHF.

This clonotype was observed many times. The rearrangement joins TRBV27 to TRBJ1-1; 7 positions agree with TRBD1. Germline CDR1 and CDR2: MNHEY and SMNVEV (reference sequence). V was pared by 5 bases and J by 1 base, with 7 bases of the junction left unmatched. This CDR3 has 15 amino acids. The DNA of the CDR3 is TGTGCCAGCAGTCTAACCGGGACAGAGAACACTGAAGCTTTCTTT. Encoded protein: CASSLTGTENTEAFF.

The table lists this clonotype with many counts. The chain employs TRBV12-5 and TRBJ2-3; D is unresolved. This CDR3 region has 11 residues. V was trimmed by 7 bases and J by 6 bases, leaving 8 bases between them. Germline V gene data show CDR1 as LGHNT and CDR2 as FRNRAP. The CDR3, as DNA: TGTGCTAGTGCCTTGGGGGATACGCAGTATTTT. This translates into CASALGDTQYF.

The gene calls are TRBV18 and TRBJ1-2, with 7 positions matching TRBD1. The V and J ends lost 4 bases and 4 bases, in that order; junction bases with no gene match: 12. Germline V gene sequence: CDR1 KGHSH, CDR2 LQKENI. The CDR3 covers 16 residues. CDR3 region: CASSQQPPGQIYGYTF. In DNA, the CDR3 is TGTGCCAGCTCACAGCAGCCCCCGGGACAGATCTATGGCTACACCTTC.

The sample holds many counts of this clonotype. The CDR3 is CASLKPGQTNNEQFF. The CDR3 nucleotides are TGTGCCAGCTTAAAGCCGGGACAGACCAACAATGAGCAGTTCTTC. The genes are TRBV6-2 or TRBV6-3 and TRBJ2-1; 7 bases are shared with TRBD1. V dropped 8 bases and J dropped 5; count of bases not matched to a gene: 12. The CDR3 length is 15 residues. The germline V gene encodes CDR1 MNHEY and CDR2 SVGEGT.

This clonotype appeared many times. The genes are TRBV7-3 and TRBJ2-1; D uncertain. Germline assignment: CDR1 SGHTA and CDR2 FQGTGA. Trimming stripped 0 bases from V and 2 bases from J, with 8 bases between. There are 15 residues in the CDR3. The CDR3 DNA reads as TGTGCCAGCAGCTTAACTCAATCAGCCTACAATGAGCAGTTCTTC. Its translation: CASSLTQSAYNEQFF. The full variable domain, completed using reference TRBV7-3 and TRBJ2-1, is GAGVSQTPSNKVTEKGKYVELRCDPISGHTALYWYRQSLGQGPEFLIYFQGTGAADDSGLPNDRFFAVRPEGSVSTLKIQRTERGDSAVYLCASSLTQSAYNEQFFGPGTRLTVL.

This clonotype was observed a few times. The V gene is TRBV29-1, the J gene TRBJ2-1; D is unresolved. The germline CDR1 and CDR2 sequences are SQVTM and ANQGSEA. V was cut by 4 bases and J by 6 bases, with 4 bases left in between. The CDR3 has 10 amino acids. Here the CDR3 reads CSVGPNEQFF. In DNA form, the CDR3 reads TGCAGCGTTGGGCCCAATGAGCAGTTCTTC.

As regards this clonotype: This may be a read error, as it is one base from a much larger clone. The chain joins TRBV7-2 to TRBJ2-2, with 8 bases fitting TRBD2. The CDR3 length is 15 residues. With V trimmed by 1 base and J by 7 bases, 5 bases remained unmatched. Germline V gene data show CDR1 as SGHTA and CDR2 as FQGNSA. CDR3 coding DNA: TGTGCCAGCAGCTTAGGGGGAGCGGGGGTCGGGGAGCTGTTTTTT. As protein: CASSLGGAGVGELFF. The full variable domain, completed using reference TRBV7-2 and TRBJ2-2, is GAGVSQSPSNKVTEKGKDVELRCDPISGHTALYWYRQSLGQGLEFLIYFQGNSAPDKSGLPSDRFSAERTGGSVSTLTIQRTQQEDSAVYLCASSLGGAGVGELFFGEGSRLTVL.

Ten or more counts support this clonotype. The chain links TRBV5-1 to TRBJ2-2; D gene uncertain. This CDR3 contains 13 residues. The germline V gene encodes CDR1 SGHRS and CDR2 YFSETQ. Trimming stripped 1 base from V and 4 bases from J, with 5 bases between. Here the CDR3 DNA reads TGCGCCAGCAGCTTGCAACCCACCGGGGAGCTGTTTTTT. It is translated as CASSLQPTGELFF.

This clonotype was observed many times. The chain recombines TRBV7-9 with TRBJ1-1; D remains unclear. V was trimmed by 5 bases and J by 11 bases, leaving 12 bases between them. The germline CDR1 and CDR2 sequences are SEHNR and FQNEAQ (reference sequence). This CDR3 has 11 residues. The CDR3 protein is CASSPLSEAFF. The DNA for the CDR3 is TGTGCCAGCAGCCCGTTAAGTGAGGCTTTCTTT.

Ten or more counts support this clonotype. This sequence joins TRBV28 and TRBJ2-5, with TRBD1 matching over 7 bases. CDR3 length equals 15 residues. Looked up from germline, CDR1 is MDHEN and CDR2 is SYDVKM. The ends lost 4 bases at V and 0 bases at J; junction bases unmatched: 5. The CDR3 reads CASSSPGGNQETQYF. CDR3 coding DNA: TGTGCCAGCAGTTCACCAGGGGGAAACCAAGAGACCCAGTACTTC.

This clonotype occurred once. A much larger clone differs from this one at a single base, so this may be a read error. The V gene is TRBV5-1, the J gene TRBJ1-1; 7 positions agree with TRBD1. This CDR3 is 13 amino acids long. Per the germline V gene, CDR1 is SGHRS and CDR2 is YFSETQ. The CDR3, as DNA: TGTGCCGGCAGCTCTCAGGGGGACCCTGAAGCTTTCTTT. Translated, it gives CAGSSQGDPEAFF.